This T cell receptor beta chain came from a study of T cells after yellow fever vaccination. At the level of the study: Fractions containing few cells were prepared with SMART-Seq v4 Ultra Low Input.

General observations from the study: Post-booster samples contained most primary-vaccination clones (around 95% CD4, around 88% CD8). Though weaker, the secondary response peaked faster, on day 5 versus 15.

TCRdb re-derived calls from the 5' RACE reads in MiXCR, one entry per CDR3 protein. This sample yields 400,000 or so distinct CDR3 sequences, of which 18% are seen a single time; 15% to 20% belongs to the top ten. Of note for this clonotype: What it binds is not known.

This clonotype originated in a man younger than 30 who received the YFV17D yellow fever vaccine. The material sequenced was PBMCs, taken before the yellow fever booster vaccination.

This CDR3 is CASRTGTVNSPLHF. CDR3 coding DNA: TGTGCCAGCAGGACCGGGACGGTAAATTCACCCCTCCACTTT. The rearrangement uses TRBV7-2 and TRBJ1-6, with TRBD1 as a possible D gene (5 bases). V dropped 6 bases and J dropped 7 bases, with 13 bases sitting between them. This CDR3 has 14 amino acids. Germline V gene data show CDR1 as SGHTA and CDR2 as FQGNSA. The entire variable domain, with the rest obtained from reference TRBV7-2 and TRBJ1-6, is as follows: GAGVSQSPSNKVTEKGKDVELRCDPISGHTALYWYRQSLGQGLEFLIYFQGNSAPDKSGLPSDRFSAERTGGSVSTLTIQRTQQEDSAVYLCASRTGTVNSPLHFGNGTRLTVT.